The 20 T cell receptor beta chains listed next were all sequenced from one sample in a study of shared clonotypes between healthy human individuals. The table came from immunoSEQ multiplex PCR; TCRdb's copy has only in-frame clones and leaves some out. The table includes roughly 1,500,000 clones, approximately 98% detected once. Sequenced material: naive CD4+ T cells sorted from blood. The subset is: CD45RA+ positively selected. Every receptor here comes from a young man in good health.

The rearrangement joins TRBV18 to TRBJ2-7, with 11 bases lining up with TRBD2. The CDR3 runs 15 residues. The germline V gene has CDR1 KGHSH and CDR2 LQKENI. With V trimmed by 1 base and J by 6 bases, 5 bases remained unmatched. CDR3 sequence (DNA): TGTGCCAGCTCACCACTGGATAGCGGGAGGGCCGAGCAGTACTTC. Translating gives CASSPLDSGRAEQYF.

With regard to this clone: The sample has other DNA sequences that encode this CDR3 too. The chain recombines TRBV11-2 with TRBJ2-2; 8 bases match TRBD2. Germline-derived CDR1 and CDR2 are SGHAT and FQNNGV. The ends lost 6 bases at V and 3 bases at J; junction bases unmatched: 6. The CDR3 length is 15 residues. The CDR3 spells CASSLLAGYTGELFF. The CDR3 nucleotides read TGTGCCAGCAGTCTCTTAGCGGGGTACACCGGGGAGCTGTTTTTT.

The chain links TRBV14 to TRBJ1-4; the D gene is possibly TRBD1 (6 bases). Per the germline V gene, CDR1 is SGHDN and CDR2 is FVKESK. CDR3 size: 17 residues. Trimming stripped 3 bases from V and 0 bases from J, with 14 bases between. The CDR3 DNA follows: TGTGCCAGCAGCCAGGAACGACAGGTTGCAACTAATGAAAAACTGTTTTTT. It is translated as CASSQERQVATNEKLFF.

The chain couples TRBV5-1 to TRBJ1-1; tentative D call: TRBD1 (5 bases). The germline V gene has CDR1 SGHRS and CDR2 YFSETQ. Trimming left V 4 bases short and J 6 bases short, with 10 bases between. CDR3 length: 12 residues. The CDR3 protein is CASSTTGAEAFF. CDR3 sequence (DNA): TGCGCCAGCAGCACCACAGGAGCTGAAGCTTTCTTT.

The V gene is TRBV11-2, the J gene TRBJ2-7; 10 bases match TRBD1. After removal of 5 bases from V and 6 bases from J, the junction contained 10 bases not matched to a gene. Germline lookup yields CDR1 SGHAT and CDR2 FQNNGV. The CDR3 is 15 residues long. CDR3 residues: CASSHGTGVVSEQYF. The DNA for the CDR3 is TGTGCCAGCAGCCATGGGACAGGGGTCGTCTCCGAGCAGTACTTC.

The chain combines TRBV7-3 with TRBJ2-3; 7 positions agree with TRBD1. The CDR3 consists of 15 residues. V was clipped by 2 bases and J by 7 bases; unmatched bases: 9. Looked up from germline, CDR1 is SGHTA and CDR2 is FQGTGA. The CDR3: CASSLDRVRRNTQYF. Here the CDR3 DNA reads TGTGCCAGCAGCTTAGACAGGGTGAGAAGGAATACGCAGTATTTT.

The rearrangement links TRBV27 to TRBJ2-1; 15 bases agree with TRBD2. This CDR3 has 17 residues. Germline V lookup: CDR1 MNHEY, CDR2 SMNVEV (reference sequence). J lost 0 bases, V lost 5 bases, and 2 bases had no gene match. CDR3 loop: CASSGTSGGPSYNEQFF. The CDR3 DNA reads TGTGCCAGCAGTGGGACTAGCGGGGGGCCCTCCTACAATGAGCAGTTCTTC.

The V and J genes are TRBV5-1 and TRBJ2-7; D perhaps matches TRBD1 (6 bases). This CDR3 spans 16 amino acids. Germline-derived CDR1 and CDR2 are SGHRS and YFSETQ. With 5 bases removed from V and 5 bases from J, the gap between germline ends came to 23 bases. For the CDR3, the DNA is TGCGCCAGCAGATTTGGCCTCGGGCCGGCAGGGGACGAGCAGTACTTC. Translating it yields CASRFGLGPAGDEQYF.

This clone appeared a single time. The chain couples TRBV29-1 to TRBJ1-1; D not certain. CDR1 is SQVTM, CDR2 ANQGSEA, per germline. The CDR3 contains 16 residues. V lost 8 bases, J lost 0 bases, and 22 bases lay in between. CDR3 in DNA: TGCAGCCCCGCTGTGTTGGGCCCGGGCCTGAACACTGAAGCTTTCTTT. Translation: CSPAVLGPGLNTEAFF.

This chain uses TRBV6-1 with TRBJ1-1, with D unresolved. This CDR3 comprises 14 residues. Germline assignment: CDR1 MNHNS and CDR2 SASEGT. V lost 0 bases and J lost 2, with 7 bases in between. CDR3 sequence reads: CASSEAGSNTEAFF. CDR3 in DNA: TGTGCCAGCAGTGAAGCAGGTTCAAACACTGAAGCTTTCTTT.

The rearrangement joins TRBV7-9 to TRBJ1-3; D is perhaps TRBD1 (5 bases). Germline loops: CDR1 SEHNR, CDR2 FQNEAQ (reference sequence). The CDR3 is made up of 17 amino acids. V dropped 5 bases and J dropped 0 bases, with 17 bases sitting between them. CDR3 loop: CASSQQAYRFSGNTIYF. CDR3 coding DNA: TGTGCCAGCAGCCAACAAGCGTACAGGTTCTCTGGAAACACCATATATTTT.

The V call is TRBV29-1, the J call TRBJ2-1; 10 positions agree with TRBD2. Germline trimming cut 2 bases from V and 8 bases from J; bases unmatched to any gene: 9. Germline CDR1 and CDR2: SQVTM and ANQGSEA. This CDR3 region has 15 residues. CDR3 DNA sequence: TGCAGCGTTGAATGGCTAGCGGGAGATTTTTATGAGCAGTTCTTC. Its protein product is CSVEWLAGDFYEQFF.

The rearrangement uses TRBV10-3 and TRBJ2-1, with 10 nucleotides matching TRBD2. Germline V gene sequence: CDR1 ENHRY, CDR2 SYGVKD. Unmatched junction bases numbered 7, after V lost 4 bases and J lost 4 bases. The CDR3 loop spans 16 amino acids. The chain's CDR3 is CAISAKGTSEYNEQFF. The CDR3 region has the DNA TGTGCCATCAGTGCCAAGGGGACTAGCGAATACAATGAGCAGTTCTTC.

This sequence joins TRBV4-1 and TRBJ2-5, with TRBD1 identical over 7 bases. With 0 bases clipped from V and 6 bases from J, the junction kept 10 bases outside the gene matches. Per the germline V gene, CDR1 is MGHRA and CDR2 is YSYEKL. The CDR3 has 16 residues. The CDR3 nucleotides read TGCGCCAGCAGCCAAGATGGTTGGGCAGGGGGAAAGACCCAGTACTTC. It yields the protein CASSQDGWAGGKTQYF.

J is TRBJ2-1 and V is TRBV19; 7 bases agree with TRBD1. The CDR3 runs 11 residues. V trimming: 4 bases; J trimming: 14 bases; junction bases outside the gene matches: 5. CDR1 is LNHDA, CDR2 SQIVND, per germline (reference sequence). The chain's CDR3 is CASSTGTVKFF. The CDR3, as DNA: TGTGCCAGTAGTACCGGGACAGTCAAGTTCTTC.

The rearrangement joins TRBV18 to TRBJ2-1; TRBD2 matches at 14 bases. Losses at the gene ends were 6 bases for V and 8 bases for J; bases not matched to a gene: 15. CDR1 KGHSH and CDR2 LQKENI come from the germline V gene. This CDR3 spans 18 amino acids. The CDR3: CASSPAPGLAGEGYEQFF. CDR3 bases: TGTGCCAGCTCCCCCGCCCCGGGACTAGCGGGAGAGGGATATGAGCAGTTCTTC.

This chain uses TRBV6-1 with TRBJ1-2; possibly TRBD1 for D (5 bases). The V end was cut by 2 bases, the J end by 8 bases, with 12 bases between. This CDR3 contains 13 residues. In germline, CDR1 is MNHNS, CDR2 SASEGT. In DNA, the CDR3 is TGTGCCAGCAGTGAACAGGGAAGGGCCGGCTACACCTTC. Translating it yields CASSEQGRAGYTF.

This chain joins TRBV7-9 and TRBJ2-1, with a possible D match to TRBD2 (6 bases). The CDR3 totals 17 residues. V shed 5 bases and J shed 7 bases, with 24 bases lying between them. The germline V gene encodes CDR1 SEHNR and CDR2 FQNEAQ (reference sequence). CDR3 coding DNA: TGTGCCAGCAGCGCGCGGGACTCACGCCTTCACTCTAATGAGCAGTTCTTC. Translated, it gives CASSARDSRLHSNEQFF.

The J gene is TRBJ2-1, the V gene TRBV11-2, with 8 bases fitting TRBD1. Germline V gene lookup returns CDR1 SGHAT and CDR2 FQNNGV. This CDR3 has 13 residues. V shed 5 bases, J shed 4 bases, and the junction held 1 base outside the gene matches. The CDR3 nucleotides read TGTGCCAGCAGCGGGGACAGGTACAATGAGCAGTTCTTC. Protein product: CASSGDRYNEQFF.

Turning to this clone: Its ends do not fully match the called genes, so a read error is possible. The CDR3: CASTQLSRVPDTQYF. The CDR3 DNA reads as TGTGCCAGCACCCAACTCTCCAGGGTCCCAGATACGCAGTATTTT. The genes are TRBV16 and TRBJ2-3; D might be TRBD1 (5 bases). The germline V gene has CDR1 KGHSY and CDR2 FQNENV. The CDR3 is 15 residues long.